A single sample gave rise to the 21 T cell receptor beta chains below, sequenced in a study of blood T cell repertoires in COVID-19. Here immunoSEQ multiplex PCR was the method, and the copy in TCRdb shows in-frame clones only, minus some. The sample has about 290,000 clones; roughly 89% are singletons. The sample consisted of peripheral blood. The receptors shown here come from a woman aged 25-40 years with COVID-19, enrolled during active disease.

The chain links TRBV5-6 to TRBJ2-7; D is possibly TRBD1 (6 bases). CDR1 and CDR2 from the germline V gene are SGHDT and YYEEEE. V was cut by 3 bases and J by 3 bases, with 16 bases left in between. CDR3 length: 15 residues. CDR3: CASSSRDTRVYEQYF. The CDR3 region has the DNA TGTGCCAGCAGCTCCCGGGACACCCGAGTCTACGAGCAGTACTTC.

V usage is TRBV28 and J usage is TRBJ2-2; 8 bases fit TRBD2. Losses at the gene ends were 4 bases for V and 4 bases for J; bases not matched to a gene: 2. There are 14 residues in the CDR3. CDR1 is MDHEN, CDR2 SYDVKM, per germline. CDR3 sequence reads: CASSSTSGTGELFF. The CDR3 bases are TGTGCCAGCAGTTCTACTAGCGGCACCGGGGAGCTGTTTTTT.

The V and J genes are TRBV20-1 and TRBJ2-1; no reliable D call. CDR1 DFQATT and CDR2 SNEGSKA come from the germline V gene (reference sequence). V dropped 2 bases and J dropped 14 bases, with 13 bases sitting between them. This CDR3 spans 11 amino acids. CDR3: CSARIHSSKFF. The DNA of the CDR3 is TGCAGTGCTAGAATCCACAGCTCGAAGTTCTTC.

J is TRBJ1-3 and V is TRBV19; the D is unclear. Germline CDR1 is LNHDA and CDR2 is SQIVND (reference sequence). This CDR3 region has 14 residues. Between the trimmed V and J ends, which lost 1 base and 1 base, there was a span of 5 bases. CDR3: CASSIGGSGNTIYF. The CDR3 region has the DNA TGTGCCAGTAGTATAGGAGGGTCTGGAAACACCATATATTTT.

This clone appeared a few times. The J gene is TRBJ1-3, the V gene TRBV19, with D perhaps TRBD1 (5 bases). Germline CDR1 LNHDA, CDR2 SQIVND (reference sequence). The ends were cut back, 4 bases at V and 0 bases at J, with 13 bases in the middle. The CDR3 consists of 16 residues. The CDR3 spells CASSTPGTDSGNTIYF. The CDR3 region has the DNA TGTGCCAGTAGTACCCCCGGGACTGACTCTGGAAACACCATATATTTT.

The chain uses TRBV9 and TRBJ2-2, with 8 bases identical to TRBD1. The CDR3 sequence is 14 residues long. V shed 5 bases, J shed 4 bases, and the junction held 4 bases outside the gene matches. CDR1 is SGDLS, CDR2 YYNGEE, per germline. CDR3 sequence reads: CASRTGQGTGELFF. Written as DNA, the CDR3 is TGTGCCAGCAGAACTGGACAGGGCACCGGGGAGCTGTTTTTT. Full variable domain (outside the CDR3, taken from reference TRBV9 and TRBJ2-2): DSGVTQTPKHLITATGQRVTLRCSPRSGDLSVYWYQQSLDQGLQFLIQYYNGEERAKGNILERFSAQQFPDLHSELNLSSLELGDSALYFCASRTGQGTGELFFGEGSRLTVL.

J is TRBJ2-3 and V is TRBV3-1 (or the pseudogene TRBV3-2); D is possibly TRBD2 (7 bases). V lost 4 bases and J lost 2, with 16 bases in between. Germline V gene data show CDR1 as LGHDT and CDR2 as YNNKEL (reference sequence). The CDR3 covers 16 residues. The CDR3 DNA reads as TGTGCCAGCAGCCTCAACTACGGGGGGCCCACAGATACGCAGTATTTT. Its protein product is CASSLNYGGPTDTQYF.

The chain is built from TRBV13 and TRBJ2-1, with 11 bases fitting TRBD2. CDR1 and CDR2 from the germline V gene are PRHDT and FYEKMQ (reference sequence). After removal of 1 base from V and 9 bases from J, the junction contained 8 bases not matched to a gene. The CDR3 sequence is 16 residues long. The CDR3 loop reads CASSLASGGPLSEQFF. The CDR3, as DNA: TGTGCCAGCAGCTTAGCTAGCGGGGGGCCCCTCAGTGAGCAGTTCTTC.

V is TRBV11-2 and J is TRBJ1-5; TRBD1 is a possible D gene (6 bases). V was clipped by 4 bases and J by 10 bases, with 14 bases between them. CDR1 and CDR2 (germline): SGHAT, FQNNGV. This CDR3 contains 13 residues. In DNA, the CDR3 is TGTGCCAGCAGCTGGGACACCGATTTACCCCAGCATTTT. Translation gives CASSWDTDLPQHF.

V is TRBV29-1 and J is TRBJ1-2; D unclear. The germline V gene encodes CDR1 SQVTM and CDR2 ANQGSEA. This CDR3 spans 14 amino acids. V lost 1 base and J 4 bases, leaving 13 bases between the germline ends. This chain's CDR3 is CSVEGGGEIYGYTF. The CDR3 DNA reads TGCAGCGTTGAAGGGGGAGGAGAGATCTATGGCTACACCTTC.

The table lists this clone with a count of one. This chain connects TRBV30 to TRBJ1-2; unclear D gene. Germline V gene data show CDR1 as GTSNPN and CDR2 as SVGIG (reference sequence). V was cut by 5 bases and J by 4 bases, with 14 bases left in between. This CDR3 spans 13 amino acids. This chain's CDR3 is CAWLRNLAYGYTF. The CDR3 bases are TGTGCCTGGCTGAGGAATCTTGCCTATGGCTACACCTTC.

The CDR3: CASSPTLTGGEGQPQHF. CDR3 nucleotide sequence: TGTGCCAGCTCACCAACCTTGACAGGGGGAGAGGGTCAGCCCCAGCATTTT. This chain links TRBV18 with TRBJ1-5; 9 nucleotides match TRBD1. After removal of 2 bases from V and 6 bases from J, the junction contained 11 bases not matched to a gene. The CDR3 is made up of 17 amino acids. Germline V gene sequence: CDR1 KGHSH, CDR2 LQKENI.

V gene TRBV28 combines with J gene TRBJ1-2; TRBD1 matches 11 bases. Germline trimming cut 11 bases from V and 2 bases from J; bases unmatched to any gene: 10. CDR1 and CDR2 (germline): MDHEN, SYDVKM. This CDR3 spans 15 amino acids. DNA of the CDR3: TGTGCCTCCCGGACAGGGGGCCTTGTCAACTATGGCTACACCTTC. It codes for CASRTGGLVNYGYTF.

This chain uses TRBV11-2 with TRBJ2-5, with D uncertain. Trimming left V 1 base short and J 2 bases short, with 8 bases between. There are 14 residues in the CDR3. Germline CDR1 SGHAT, CDR2 FQNNGV. DNA of the CDR3: TGTGCCAGCAGCTTAGTAACAGCACAAGAGACCCAGTACTTC. Protein sequence: CASSLVTAQETQYF.

V and J are TRBV7-2 and TRBJ2-5; 16 nucleotides line up with TRBD2. CDR1 is SGHTA and CDR2 is FQGNSA in the germline V gene. V was pared by 4 bases and J by 5 bases, with 7 bases of the junction left unmatched. This CDR3 is built from 17 residues. The CDR3 sequence: CASSYPGLAGGRETQYF. CDR3 bases: TGTGCCAGCAGCTACCCGGGACTAGCGGGGGGGAGGGAGACCCAGTACTTC.

This chain connects TRBV6-5 to TRBJ1-3; D gene unclear. This CDR3 region has 15 residues. CDR1 is MNHEY and CDR2 is SVGAGI in the germline V gene. Trimming cost V 5 bases and J 4 bases, with 15 bases left between them. In DNA, the CDR3 is TGTGCCAGCAGTCCTCCATTGGGAGGAGGAAACACCATATATTTT. This gives the protein CASSPPLGGGNTIYF.

V usage is TRBV13 and J usage is TRBJ2-7; a weak D match, TRBD2 (6 bases). The germline V gene encodes CDR1 PRHDT and CDR2 FYEKMQ (reference sequence). V was cut by 6 bases and J by 1 base, with 10 bases left in between. CDR3 length: 13 amino acids. This CDR3 reads CASRSSGSYEQYF. The CDR3 nucleotides are TGTGCCAGCAGAAGTAGCGGATCCTACGAGCAGTACTTC.

The genes are TRBV19 and TRBJ2-7; weak D call: TRBD1 (6 bases). The CDR3 has 11 amino acids. Germline loops: CDR1 LNHDA, CDR2 SQIVND (reference sequence). With 10 bases removed from V and 7 bases from J, the gap between germline ends came to 14 bases. In DNA form, the CDR3 reads TGTGCCACAGGGGCACTCCCGGAGCAGTACTTC. Amino acid sequence: CATGALPEQYF.

V and J are TRBV3-1 (or the pseudogene TRBV3-2) and TRBJ2-1; 7 bases match TRBD2. V lost 0 bases and J lost 6; bases outside the gene matches: 8. The CDR3 covers 16 residues. Germline V gene sequence: CDR1 LGHDT, CDR2 YNNKEL (reference sequence). The CDR3 loop is CASSQETSLLGNEQFF. The CDR3 DNA reads as TGTGCCAGCAGCCAAGAGACTAGCCTTCTTGGCAATGAGCAGTTCTTC.

The gene calls are TRBV4-2 and TRBJ2-5; no reliable D call. The CDR3 extends over 13 amino acids. The V end lost 0 bases, the J end lost 3 bases, and 5 bases lay between the germline ends. The V gene's germline CDR1 is LGHNA and CDR2 YNFKEQ. The DNA for the CDR3 is TGTGCCAGCAGCCAAGAACGGGAAGAGACCCAGTACTTC. This codes for CASSQEREETQYF.

As concerns this clone: Other DNA sequences within the sample encode an identical CDR3. This chain links TRBV6-5 with TRBJ1-1; 7 bases are shared with TRBD1. This CDR3 spans 15 amino acids. Germline lookup yields CDR1 MNHEY and CDR2 SVGAGI. Germline trimming cut 0 bases from V and 2 bases from J; bases unmatched to any gene: 3. CDR3 coding DNA: TGTGCCAGCAGTTACTCGAGACAGGGAAACACTGAAGCTTTCTTT. This translates into CASSYSRQGNTEAFF.